This T cell receptor (beta chain) is from a study of naive and memory T cell subsets listed by TCRdb under 2017. The study in broad terms: Sorted naive and memory T cell subsets from peripheral blood were analyzed in the study using a UMI-based, open-source pipeline for TCR alpha and beta sequencing. Complete agreement was observed between the functional CMV T cell responses and the IgG serology results. RNA was DNase-treated and reverse transcribed with TCR constant-region primers, mostly using SuperScript III.

This clonotype has a handful of counts. Its cognate antigen has yet to be identified. Base qualities are not recorded, but no much larger clone differs from it by a single base. Library preparation was by UMI-ligation and nested PCR. The beta constant-region primer was an equimolar mix of two oligonucleotides covering both TRBC1 and TRBC2. Four rounds of PCR, combining the SP2 primer with nested alpha and beta constant-region primers, were used to amplify the ligated cDNA. A single-stranded oligonucleotide bearing the SP2 primer plus a 12-nucleotide UMI was ligated onto the 3' end of the cDNA by T4 RNA ligase 1. Incubation of the ligation reaction lasted roughly 20-24 hours at 16 degrees C. To avoid over-amplification, PCR2 was usually performed as a SYBR Green qPCR and halted once a predetermined threshold was reached. Apart from the first purification, every purification step used Agencourt AMPure XP magnetic beads. Library quantification was done by Qubit, followed by a TapeStation check on which the main peak was expected at around 650 bp. The pooled libraries were sequenced on an Illumina MiSeq using v2 2x251 paired-end kits, which usually yielded about 0.95-2 million reads per sample. Each sample's library went into the pool at roughly 4.4 nM, and about 4.5-8% PhiX was added to help with cluster recognition. As for how the authors treated the data: Using tag matching that tolerated one base-pair mismatch, Decombinator assigned V and J genes to FASTQ reads that had been processed by Demultiplexor. By using UMIs, Collapsinator corrected both sequencing errors and the frequency errors caused by PCR heterogeneity. TCRs were translated and CDR3s were extracted from the conserved cysteine to the FGXG phenylalanine by CDR3Translator, with non-productive sequences being flagged. Gini, Shannon entropy and inverse Simpson indices were calculated on repertoires subsampled to equal numbers of UMI-defined TCRs. Within the linear range, a power law was fitted by maximum likelihood to the distributions of clonotype abundance. On one naive CD8 sample, the pipeline and MIGEC gave similar UMI counts, unique TCR numbers and clonal distributions. In one analysis, naive TCRs also found in any memory subset of the same donor were removed from the naive repertoire. A set of several thousand CMV-associated CDR3 sequences, compiled from VDJdb and a published dataset, was used to search the repertoires. In TCRdb, the public reads were trimmed at Q25 with fastp and aligned with MiXCR, with productive beta chains retained. Rows matching on CDR3 protein sequence are summarized as one entry with the most common DNA and genes. These V and J calls rely on TCRdb rather than the paper's analysis. Here the sample has 150,000 or so distinct CDR3 sequences; under 25% occur a single time. The top ten clones comprise roughly 0.1% of the sample.

V gives up 5 bases and J gives up 6 bases, and the segment between their germline ends measures 18 bases. The CDR3 covers 15 residues, taking in both the cysteine and the phenylalanine. CDR3 DNA is the only sequence kept; it has 45 bases, read in frame from the first base. CDR1 SGHTA and CDR2 FQGNSA were looked up in the germline V gene. Separate amplification of TCR alpha and beta chain libraries was performed from the second PCR step onward. The CMV status of each donor was determined by measuring IFNgamma production from CD4+ T cells after fresh PBMCs had been stimulated overnight with CMV viral lysate. CD4 T cells were positively selected with Miltenyi beads, followed by positive selection of CD8 T cells from the CD4-negative fraction. Cells were stained for CD3, CD4, CD8, CD45RA, CD27 and a live/dead dye and were sorted on a BD Aria II into four subsets based on CD45RA and CD27. A few healthy volunteers provided blood, and each donor's sample was split into CD4 and CD8 T cells and then further divided into four differentiation subsets. Approximately 120 ml of peripheral blood was taken from each donor, and PBMC were separated by density-gradient centrifugation on Ficoll-Paque PLUS. The sorted cells were lysed in RLT buffer, after which RNA was extracted using a Qiagen RNeasy kit and kept at -80 degrees C.

Overall study results and their limits: RNA-based TCR counts may be affected by expression changes linked to T cell activation and differentiation. The abundance of TCRs followed a power law with an exponent that differed between naive and memory subsets yet stayed consistent across the three individuals. The repertoire findings for the naive and memory subsets could not be validated against a ground truth, as none was available. In both CD4 and CD8 cells, going from naive through CM, EM and EMRA, the Gini index went up while Shannon and inverse Simpson diversity went down. Each clonotype was defined as a single alpha or beta chain sequence rather than as a paired alpha/beta receptor. After error correction, only a single occurrence was seen for over 95% of naive TCR sequences, so much steeper abundance distributions were produced than in memory subsets. A few larger clonotypes were present in naive repertoires, especially CD8 naive repertoires, and these clonotypes were possibly memory cells re-expressing CD45RA.

This clonotype was obtained from a human donor in good health. The sequence is built from TRBV7-2 and TRBJ2-3; too little of a D gene remains to name it. The sequenced material came from naive CD4+ T cells from blood. What this sample's cell subset or site label stands for: naive T cells, CD45RA high CD27+. The encoded CDR3 is CASSTQWAARDTQYF. The nucleotide sequence reads TGTGCCAGCAGCACCCAGTGGGCCGCGAGGGATACGCAGTATTTT.